This entry concerns a single T cell receptor (beta chain). These data come from a study of cytomegalovirus exposure and HLA in healthy donors. PCR employed 60 Vbeta and 13 Jbeta primers. Assay: immunoSEQ multiplex PCR; the TCRdb copy retains only in-frame clones and omits some. The sample includes hundreds of thousands of clones, approximately 70% of them seen just once. Germline V gene sequence: CDR1 MDHEN, CDR2 SYDVKM. Trimming shortened V by 6 bases and J by 0 bases, and 15 bases separated the two germline ends. The CDR3 runs to 16 residues. The chain joins TRBV28 to TRBJ1-3, with D uncertain. The TCR comes from a female donor in good health and CMV-seronegative. What was sequenced was PBMCs. The CDR3: CASRSLARLSGNTIYF. As DNA, the CDR3 is TGTGCCAGCAGAAGTTTAGCGAGACTCTCTGGAAACACCATATATTTT.